This T cell receptor (beta chain) emerged from a study of blood T cell repertoires in COVID-19. Study information: Sites across the United States, Italy and Spain contributed samples from acute and convalescent COVID-19. In each case, the material was cDNA or gDNA derived from T cells, B-cell-depleted T cells, or PBMCs.

This CDR3 has 18 residues. Germline loops: CDR1 SGHVS, CDR2 FQNEAQ. The germline V and J ends were trimmed by 0 bases and 2 bases, with 18 bases remaining between them. In the authors' workflow: Amplification with reference gene primers provided the estimates of nucleated cell counts. Here immunoSEQ multiplex PCR was the method, and the copy in TCRdb shows in-frame clones only, minus some. Clonal size and the V and J genes are those of that table, whereas D and trimming came from the DNA. There are about 280,000 clones in the sample; approximately 83% occur only once, and less than 15% lies in the top ten.

The chain uses TRBV7-8 and TRBJ2-3, with D possibly being TRBD1 (5 bases). Sample: peripheral blood. The sequence came from a human donor in a cohort sampled during active COVID-19. This CDR3 reads CASSLAPQTARNTDTQYF. CDR3 DNA: TGTGCCAGCAGCTTAGCTCCACAGACAGCCCGAAACACAGATACGCAGTATTTT.